The rows below give T cell receptor beta chains drawn from one sample of a study of Graves' ophthalmopathy and Graves' hyperthyroidism. One entry per CDR3 protein results from TCRdb running MiXCR on the multiplex PCR reads. This table has 300,000 to 500,000 distinct CDR3 sequences, 15% to 17% appearing once. Specimen: peripheral blood. These receptors came from a woman younger than 30 with stable Graves' hyperthyroidism. CDR3s include the opening cysteine and the closing phenylalanine or tryptophan. Fields, in order: clone size, J gene, V gene, D gene, CDR3 protein, CDR3 DNA. The D gene is left open where the match is weak. Rows may omit the clone size; those that give it use once, few, many or a size class.

size: many; J: TRBJ1-5; V: TRBV6-1; D: TRBD1; CDR3: CASRTGVRQPQHF; DNA: TGTGCCAGCAGGACAGGGGTAAGGCAGCCCCAGCATTTT
size: few; J: TRBJ1-1; V: TRBV6-1; D: TRBD1; CDR3: CASRLGTGVAEAFF; DNA: TGTGCCAGCAGGCTCGGGACAGGGGTCGCTGAAGCTTTCTTT
size: many; J: TRBJ1-2; V: TRBV27; D: -; CDR3: CASSLSNPVSNYGYTF; DNA: TGTGCCAGCAGTTTATCGAATCCAGTCTCGAACTATGGCTACACCTTC
size: many; J: TRBJ1-1; V: TRBV2; D: -; CDR3: CASSRDGDFGNTEAFF; DNA: TGTGCCAGCTCCCGAGACGGAGATTTTGGAAACACTGAAGCTTTCTTT
size: many; J: TRBJ2-7; V: TRBV13; D: TRBD1; CDR3: CASSLGGQGNYGQYF; DNA: TGTGCCAGCAGCTTGGGGGGACAGGGGAACTACGGGCAGTACTTC
size: -; J: TRBJ1-6; V: TRBV19; D: TRBD1; CDR3: CASSPRQGWSYNSHLHF; DNA: TGTGCCAGTAGTCCTCGACAGGGGTGGTCCTATAATTCACACCTCCACTTT
size: many; J: TRBJ2-7; V: TRBV20-1; D: -; CDR3: CSATLHWWDTSSYEQYF; DNA: TGCAGTGCAACCCTCCATTGGTGGGACACGAGCTCCTACGAGCAGTACTTC
size: -; J: TRBJ1-2; V: TRBV6-1; D: TRBD1; CDR3: CASALTGSNYGYTF; DNA: TGTGCCAGCGCCTTGACAGGGTCTAACTATGGCTACACCTTC
size: many; J: TRBJ2-7; V: TRBV6-5; D: TRBD2; CDR3: CASSLAGGPVGEQYF; DNA: TGTGCCAGCAGTTTAGCGGGGGGGCCTGTCGGTGAGCAGTACTTC
size: many; J: TRBJ1-2; V: TRBV9; D: TRBD1; CDR3: CASSDRQGTLRGYTF; DNA: TGTGCCAGCAGCGATCGACAGGGGACCCTAAGGGGCTACACCTTC
size: many; J: TRBJ2-7; V: TRBV24-1; D: TRBD1; CDR3: CATSDSGQGSYEQYF; DNA: TGTGCCACCAGTGACTCTGGACAGGGTTCCTACGAGCAGTACTTC
size: many; J: TRBJ2-7; V: TRBV11-2; D: -; CDR3: CASSLVGAPYEQYF; DNA: TGTGCCAGCAGCTTAGTTGGGGCCCCCTACGAGCAGTACTTC
size: -; J: TRBJ2-2; V: TRBV2; D: -; CDR3: CASTGRGANTGELFF; DNA: TGTGCCAGCACCGGAAGGGGGGCGAACACCGGGGAGCTGTTTTTT
size: many; J: TRBJ1-5; V: TRBV2; D: -; CDR3: CASSEGFGQPQHF; DNA: TGTGCCAGCAGTGAAGGGTTCGGTCAGCCCCAGCATTTT
size: many; J: TRBJ2-5; V: TRBV20-1; D: TRBD1; CDR3: CSARDPGQDQETQYF; DNA: TGCAGTGCTAGAGACCCCGGACAGGACCAAGAGACCCAGTACTTC
size: -; J: TRBJ1-2; V: TRBV3-1; D: -; CDR3: CASSPVREYGYTF; DNA: TGTGCCAGCAGCCCAGTCAGGGAATATGGCTACACCTTC
size: few; J: TRBJ1-1; V: TRBV6-2/TRBV6-3; D: TRBD1; CDR3: CASRDRDQNTEAFF; DNA: TGTGCCAGCAGAGACAGGGACCAGAACACTGAAGCTTTCTTT
size: -; J: TRBJ1-2; V: TRBV6-2/TRBV6-3; D: -; CDR3: CASSAAMGYTF; DNA: TGTGCCAGCAGTGCCGCGATGGGCTACACCTTC
size: many; J: TRBJ1-5; V: TRBV12-3/TRBV12-4; D: TRBD1; CDR3: CASSLGQGEQPQHF; DNA: TGTGCCAGCAGTTTAGGCCAGGGGGAACAGCCCCAGCATTTT
size: -; J: TRBJ1-2; V: TRBV28; D: -; CDR3: CAIKTGGVNGYTF; DNA: TGTGCCATCAAAACGGGGGGGGTTAACGGCTACACCTTC
size: many; J: TRBJ1-1; V: TRBV29-1; D: -; CDR3: CSVEAGNTEAFF; DNA: TGCAGCGTTGAAGCTGGGAACACTGAAGCTTTCTTT
size: many; J: TRBJ2-7; V: TRBV6-2/TRBV6-3; D: -; CDR3: CASSPPRGEQYF; DNA: TGTGCCAGCAGTCCACCAAGGGGCGAGCAGTACTTC
size: -; J: TRBJ1-1; V: TRBV5-1; D: -; CDR3: CASSLLPEDTEAFF; DNA: TGCGCCAGCAGCTTGCTCCCAGAAGACACTGAAGCTTTCTTT
size: -; J: TRBJ1-1; V: TRBV12-3/TRBV12-4; D: -; CDR3: CASSLASGGTTEAFF; DNA: TGTGCCAGCAGTTTGGCTAGCGGGGGGACCACTGAAGCTTTCTTT
size: many; J: TRBJ1-2; V: TRBV6-5; D: -; CDR3: CASSYGMGPPVLWSYTF; DNA: TGTGCCAGCAGTTATGGAATGGGCCCCCCCGTACTATGGAGCTACACCTTC
size: many; J: TRBJ1-1; V: TRBV6-5; D: -; CDR3: CASISGTVANTEAFF; DNA: TGTGCCAGCATTTCAGGGACCGTAGCAAACACTGAAGCTTTCTTT
size: many; J: TRBJ1-2; V: TRBV6-5; D: -; CDR3: CASRMDSSNYGYTF; DNA: TGTGCCAGCAGAATGGACAGTAGCAACTATGGCTACACCTTC
size: many; J: TRBJ1-5; V: TRBV4-1; D: -; CDR3: CASSQAGAQPQHF; DNA: TGCGCCAGCAGCCAAGCGGGAGCTCAGCCCCAGCATTTT
size: few; J: TRBJ1-2; V: TRBV29-1; D: TRBD1; CDR3: CSVEAPGGGFGYTF; DNA: TGCAGCGTTGAAGCGCCAGGGGGCGGGTTTGGCTACACCTTC
size: many; J: TRBJ2-7; V: TRBV15; D: TRBD2; CDR3: CATSIGNLAGDEQYF; DNA: TGTGCCACCAGCATAGGGAACCTAGCGGGGGACGAGCAGTACTTC
size: -; J: TRBJ1-1; V: TRBV30; D: TRBD1; CDR3: CVSDGQVGYEAFF; DNA: TGTGTCTCGGACGGACAGGTGGGGTATGAAGCTTTCTTT
size: many; J: TRBJ2-7; V: TRBV10-3; D: TRBD1; CDR3: CAISESDRGGYEQYF; DNA: TGTGCCATCAGTGAAAGCGACAGGGGCGGCTACGAGCAGTACTTC
size: -; J: TRBJ2-2; V: TRBV11-2; D: TRBD2; CDR3: CASSFLAGGPSGELFF; DNA: TGTGCCAGCAGCTTCTTAGCGGGGGGGCCATCCGGGGAGCTGTTTTTT
size: many; J: TRBJ2-7; V: TRBV6-2/TRBV6-3; D: TRBD2; CDR3: CASGPPRLAVANEQYF; DNA: TGTGCCAGCGGACCGCCCAGACTAGCGGTTGCCAACGAGCAGTACTTC
size: many; J: TRBJ2-5; V: TRBV19; D: -; CDR3: CASSSRDGADETQYF; DNA: TGTGCCAGTAGTAGCCGGGACGGGGCCGACGAGACCCAGTACTTC
size: many; J: TRBJ2-5; V: TRBV4-1; D: TRBD2; CDR3: CASSQSGLAETQYF; DNA: TGCGCCAGCAGCCAAAGCGGACTAGCTGAGACCCAGTACTTC